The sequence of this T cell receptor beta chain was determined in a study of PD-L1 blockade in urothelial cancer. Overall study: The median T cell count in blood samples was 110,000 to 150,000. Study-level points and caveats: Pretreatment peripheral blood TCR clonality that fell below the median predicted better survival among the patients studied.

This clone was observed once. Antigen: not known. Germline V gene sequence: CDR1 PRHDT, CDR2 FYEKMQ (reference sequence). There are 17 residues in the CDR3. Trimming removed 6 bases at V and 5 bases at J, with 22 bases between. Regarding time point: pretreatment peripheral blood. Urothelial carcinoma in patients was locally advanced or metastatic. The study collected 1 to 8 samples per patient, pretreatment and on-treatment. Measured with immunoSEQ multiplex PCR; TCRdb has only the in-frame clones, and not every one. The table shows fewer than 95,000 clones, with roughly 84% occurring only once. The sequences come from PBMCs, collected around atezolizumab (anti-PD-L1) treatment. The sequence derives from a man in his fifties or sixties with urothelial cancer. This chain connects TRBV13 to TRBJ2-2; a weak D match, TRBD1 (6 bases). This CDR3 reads CASSRNDQHRATGELFF. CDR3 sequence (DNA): TGTGCCAGCAGTCGCAACGACCAGCACAGGGCAACCGGGGAGCTGTTTTTT. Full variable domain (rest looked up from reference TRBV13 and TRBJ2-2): AAGVIQSPRHLIKEKRETATLKCYPIPRHDTVYWYQQGPGQDPQFLISFYEKMQSDKGSIPDRFSAQQFSDYHSELNMSSLELGDSALYFCASSRNDQHRATGELFFGEGSRLTVL.